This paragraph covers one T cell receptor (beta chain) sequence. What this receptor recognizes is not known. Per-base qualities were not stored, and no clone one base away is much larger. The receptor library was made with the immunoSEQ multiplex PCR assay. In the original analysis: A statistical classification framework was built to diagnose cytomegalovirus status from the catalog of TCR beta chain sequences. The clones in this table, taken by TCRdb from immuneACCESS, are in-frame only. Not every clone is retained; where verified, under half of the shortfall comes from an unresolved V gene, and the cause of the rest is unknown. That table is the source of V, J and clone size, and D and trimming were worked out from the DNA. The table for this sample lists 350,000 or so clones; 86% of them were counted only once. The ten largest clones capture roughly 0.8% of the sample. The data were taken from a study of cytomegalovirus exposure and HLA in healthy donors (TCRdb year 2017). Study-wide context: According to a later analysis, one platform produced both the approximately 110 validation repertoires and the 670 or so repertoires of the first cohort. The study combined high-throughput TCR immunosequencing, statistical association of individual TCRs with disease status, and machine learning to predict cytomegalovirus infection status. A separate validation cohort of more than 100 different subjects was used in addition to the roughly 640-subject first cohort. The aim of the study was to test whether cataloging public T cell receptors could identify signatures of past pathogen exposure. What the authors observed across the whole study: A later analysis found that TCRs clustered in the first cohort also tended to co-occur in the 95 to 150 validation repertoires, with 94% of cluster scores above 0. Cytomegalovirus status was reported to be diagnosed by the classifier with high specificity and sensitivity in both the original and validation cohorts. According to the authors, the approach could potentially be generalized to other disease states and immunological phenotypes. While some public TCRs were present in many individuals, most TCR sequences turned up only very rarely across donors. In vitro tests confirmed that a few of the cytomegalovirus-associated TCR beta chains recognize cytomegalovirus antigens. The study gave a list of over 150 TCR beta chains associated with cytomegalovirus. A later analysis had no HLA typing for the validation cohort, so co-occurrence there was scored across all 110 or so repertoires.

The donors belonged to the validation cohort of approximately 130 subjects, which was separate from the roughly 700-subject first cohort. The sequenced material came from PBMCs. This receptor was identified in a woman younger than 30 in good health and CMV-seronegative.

The CDR3 amino acid sequence is: CASSYGSGSKETQYF. In nucleotide form, the sequence is TGTGCCAGCAGCTACGGAAGCGGGAGCAAAGAGACCCAGTACTTC. The chain is made from TRBV11-1 and TRBJ2-5, with 8 bases aligning to TRBD2. There are 15 amino acids in the CDR3, from cysteine to phenylalanine inclusive. Only the CDR3 DNA is retained, 45 bases long and in frame from the first base. According to the germline V gene (reference sequence), CDR1 reads SGHAT and CDR2 reads FQDESV. V has 4 bases trimmed and J has 3 bases trimmed; junction bases matching no gene number 7.